The 7 T cell receptor beta chains below come from one sample, sequenced in a study of blood T cell repertoires in COVID-19. Produced via immunoSEQ multiplex PCR; TCRdb's table is partial and in-frame only. The sample lists roughly 180,000 clones, roughly 78% seen once, with 8.1% in the top ten. Sequencing was done on a sample of peripheral blood. The receptors here all came from a woman aged 55-69 years with COVID-19, enrolled during active disease.

The chain joins TRBV12-3 or TRBV12-4 to TRBJ1-2, with a tentative D call TRBD1 (6 bases). This CDR3 is 12 amino acids long. V gave up 4 bases and J gave up 8 bases, with 11 bases separating them. The CDR3 loop is CASSSGEGGYTF. The CDR3 DNA sequence: TGTGCCAGCAGTTCAGGGGAAGGAGGCTACACCTTC.

V usage is TRBV19 and J usage is TRBJ2-6; a possible D gene is TRBD1 (5 bases). V gave up 4 bases and J gave up 3 bases, with 16 bases separating them. The CDR3 has 17 residues. Looked up from germline, CDR1 is LNHDA and CDR2 is SQIVND (reference sequence). The chain's CDR3 is CASSRGPDSFGANVLTF. The DNA of the CDR3 is TGTGCCAGTAGTAGGGGCCCGGATTCATTTGGGGCCAACGTCCTGACTTTC. Full variable domain (outside the CDR3, taken from reference TRBV19 and TRBJ2-6): DGGITQSPKYLFRKEGQNVTLSCEQNLNHDAMYWYRQDPGQGLRLIYYSQIVNDFQKGDIAEGYSVSREKKESFPLTVTSAQKNPTAFYLCASSRGPDSFGANVLTFGAGSRLTVL.

CDR3 in DNA: TGTGCCAGCAGCAAACAGGGGAACACCGGGGAGCTGTTTTTT. This encodes CASSKQGNTGELFF. The chain is built from TRBV11-2 and TRBJ2-2; D possibly corresponds to TRBD1 (6 bases). Trimming cost V 5 bases and J 1 base, with 8 bases left between them. The CDR3 length is 14 residues. The germline V gene encodes CDR1 SGHAT and CDR2 FQNNGV.

The rearrangement joins TRBV7-2 to TRBJ1-1; 7 nucleotides line up with TRBD1. There are 14 residues in the CDR3. The V gene's germline CDR1 is SGHTA and CDR2 FQGNSA. J lost 4 bases, V lost 1 base, and 3 bases had no gene match. The CDR3 protein is CASSLVPGGTEAFF. The CDR3 DNA is TGTGCCAGCAGCTTAGTGCCAGGGGGCACTGAAGCTTTCTTT.

The table lists this clone with a few counts. This chain joins TRBV15 and TRBJ1-1; D remains ambiguous. V shed 0 bases and J shed 5 bases, with 13 bases lying between them. Germline loops: CDR1 LNHNV, CDR2 YYDKDF (reference sequence). The CDR3 loop spans 15 amino acids. The CDR3 DNA reads TGTGCCACCAGCAGAGATCTCTCGATGAGGACTGAAGCTTTCTTT. This sequence encodes CATSRDLSMRTEAFF.

V gene TRBV29-1 combines with J gene TRBJ2-7; 9 nucleotides line up with TRBD2. The CDR3 has 12 residues. Germline CDR1 reads SQVTM; CDR2 reads ANQGSEA. The V and J ends lost 6 bases and 7 bases, in that order; junction bases with no gene match: 7. The CDR3 protein is CSVTGTSREQYF. In DNA, the CDR3 is TGCAGCGTGACTGGGACTAGCAGGGAGCAGTACTTC.

The chain carries TRBV5-4 and TRBJ2-3; TRBD2 matches 10 bases. Germline CDR1 and CDR2: SGHNT and YYREEE (reference sequence). V lost 3 bases to trimming and J lost 7 bases; unmatched junction nucleotides: 20. The CDR3 runs to 19 residues. CDR3 sequence reads: CASSSSGTTLAGRLYTQYF. The CDR3 DNA follows: TGTGCCAGCAGCTCGTCCGGGACGACACTAGCGGGACGCCTTTATACGCAGTATTTT.